The present T cell receptor beta chain was sequenced within a study of T cells after yellow fever vaccination. About the research overall: Preparation of fractions with low cell numbers was performed using SMART-Seq v4 Ultra Low Input. The study, taken as a whole, reports: Clones that expanded after primary vaccination mostly reappeared after the booster (over 95% CD4, 88% CD8).

Germline V lookup: CDR1 MNHEY, CDR2 SVGAGI. V dropped 2 bases and J dropped 4; count of bases not matched to a gene: 6. CDR3 size: 16 residues. This clonotype was seen only a few times. Its matching antigen is unknown. TCRdb reanalysed the 5' RACE reads using MiXCR and keeps one entry per CDR3 protein. The sample records 120,000 or so distinct CDR3 sequences, nearly 15% being singletons. The chain links TRBV6-5 to TRBJ2-3; 10 nucleotides match TRBD1. The TCR sequence derives from a man in his late teens or twenties who received the YFV17D yellow fever vaccine. This material consisted of CD8+ T cells sorted from PBMCs, taken 5 days after the yellow fever booster vaccination. The CDR3 DNA reads as TGTGCCAGCAGTTACAACGACAGGGGGCTAGCAGATACGCAGTATTTT. It specifies CASSYNDRGLADTQYF.